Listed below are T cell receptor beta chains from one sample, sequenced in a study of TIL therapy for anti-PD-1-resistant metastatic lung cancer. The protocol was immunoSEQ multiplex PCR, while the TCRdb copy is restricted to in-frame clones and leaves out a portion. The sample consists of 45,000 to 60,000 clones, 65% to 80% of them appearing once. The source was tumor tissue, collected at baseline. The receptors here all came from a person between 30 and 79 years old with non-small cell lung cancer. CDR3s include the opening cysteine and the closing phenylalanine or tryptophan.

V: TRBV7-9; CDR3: CASSLTEKLFF
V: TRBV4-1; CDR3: CASSQDGDRVYEQYF
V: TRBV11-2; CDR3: CASQGLAGVRQYF
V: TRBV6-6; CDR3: CASTHPPGDQETQYF
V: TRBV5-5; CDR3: CASSRLTGFDYGYTF
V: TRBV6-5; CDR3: CASSAGGLWTDTQYF
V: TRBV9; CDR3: CASSGHGTDTQYF
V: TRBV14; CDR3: CARVGESLADTQYF
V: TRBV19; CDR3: CASSYHTLAGAYEQYF
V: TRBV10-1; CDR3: CASSESGTGDDEQYF
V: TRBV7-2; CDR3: CASSLALGSYNEQFF
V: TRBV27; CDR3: CASSLGDTASYEQYF
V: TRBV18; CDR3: CASSPPNRDEQFF
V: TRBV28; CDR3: CASSFRGSLNTEAFF
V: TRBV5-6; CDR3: CASSFWQANEQFF
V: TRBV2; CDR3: CASSEVYSNQPQHF
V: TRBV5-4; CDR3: CASSLRSSGELFF
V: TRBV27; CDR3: CASSLSIGGAQEKLFF
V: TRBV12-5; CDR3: CASGFAGYNEQFF
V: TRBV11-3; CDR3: CASSPRTQYF
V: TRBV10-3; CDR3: CAISDFTRTGGRNEQYF
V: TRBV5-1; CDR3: CASSLGKNEQFF
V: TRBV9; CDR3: CASSVDGGGNNEQFF
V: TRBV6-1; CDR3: CASSGMYRGSIWNTEAFF
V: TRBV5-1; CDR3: CASSGGLAVEQYF
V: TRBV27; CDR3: CASSLLGNQPQHF
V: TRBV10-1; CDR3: CASSDSAPGTDTQYF
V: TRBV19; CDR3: CASSARVYYEQYF
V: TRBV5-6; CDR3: CASSSGPSNQPQHF
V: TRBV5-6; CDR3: CASSLGPGDSYEQYF
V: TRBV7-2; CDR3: CASSFDRNEQYF
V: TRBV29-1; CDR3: CSVEGQGVGNTIYF
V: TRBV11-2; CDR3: CASSARGAPGEKLFF
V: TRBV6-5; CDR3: CASRGGGGNQPQHF
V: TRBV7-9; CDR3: CASSNSDMNTEAFF
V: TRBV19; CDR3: CASKSSGSSYNSPLHF
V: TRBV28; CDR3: CASATPSGTSGRGPQFF
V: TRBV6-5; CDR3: CASSYSASYGYTF
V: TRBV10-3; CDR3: CAISERDGEQFF
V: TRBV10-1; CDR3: CASSVSGTGELFF
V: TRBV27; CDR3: CASSFNSGNTIYF
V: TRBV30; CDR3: CACRGQGPGEQYF
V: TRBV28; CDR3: CASSSRYGYTF
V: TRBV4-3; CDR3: CASSQVVATNEKLFF
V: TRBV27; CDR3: CASSLDPDGAYEQYF
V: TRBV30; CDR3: CACNPRGNEQFF
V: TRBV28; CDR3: CASSPSRPRTDTQYF
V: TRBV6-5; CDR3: CASSPRLGRHTEAFF
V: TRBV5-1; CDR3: CASSLGGSSYNSPLHF
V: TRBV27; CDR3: CASSLGTGGQPQHF
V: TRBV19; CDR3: CASTLQVVRGPAFF
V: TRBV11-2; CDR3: CASGGAGLGQETQYF
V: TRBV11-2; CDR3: CASSLEGPGPDTQYF
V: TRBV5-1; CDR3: CASSLELGLAGEVSYEQYF
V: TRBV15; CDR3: CATSREAGVGEQYF
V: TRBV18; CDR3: CASSTAVGSHGNEQFF
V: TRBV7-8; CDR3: CASSQQPGTGGGYTF
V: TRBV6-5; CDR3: CASSRPTGNEQFF
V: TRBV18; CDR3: CASSSHYEQYF